This TCR beta chain emerged from a study of control samples from healthy donors and cancer patients. Trimming stripped 5 bases from V and 6 bases from J, with 8 bases between. In germline, CDR1 is PRHDT, CDR2 FYEKMQ (reference sequence). The CDR3 sequence is 12 residues long. Clones were read by immunoSEQ multiplex PCR, and TCRdb kept only the in-frame ones, dropping some. The sample has about 160,000 clones; 85% to 95% are singletons. The chain has TRBV13 and TRBJ2-1; D is unclear. The origin of this receptor is a woman aged 40-49 years in good health. The sample comprised blood. The CDR3 nucleotides are TGTGCCAGCAGCCCTAGTCCCAATGAGCAGTTCTTC. Protein: CASSPSPNEQFF.